The clone carrying this T cell receptor (beta chain) was seen only once. Its target is unknown. A multiplex PCR was run with 60 Vbeta primers and 13 Jbeta primers. Profiled with immunoSEQ multiplex PCR; TCRdb holds only in-frame clones, not every one. The sample holds 150,000 or so clones, approximately 74% seen once. The data stem from a study of cytomegalovirus exposure and HLA in healthy donors. The study's findings and limits: Looking again later, the authors saw that most CMV-associated TCR beta chains seemed HLA-restricted. When analyzed later, a missense DCLRE1C variant was found to be linked to TCR beta V- and J-gene trimming.

Germline trimming cut 0 bases from V and 1 base from J; bases unmatched to any gene: 3. CDR1 and CDR2 from the germline V gene are MNHEY and SMNVEV (reference sequence). The CDR3 extends over 15 amino acids. The rearrangement joins TRBV27 to TRBJ2-7, with 7 bases matching TRBD2. The source is a man between 25 and 39 years old in good health and CMV-seronegative. The sequencing sample was made of PBMCs. The CDR3 nucleotides read TGTGCCAGCAGTTTATCGTCGGGGGGATCCTACGAGCAGTACTTC. It is translated as CASSLSSGGSYEQYF.